These T cell receptor beta chains were read from a single sample in a study of cytomegalovirus exposure and HLA in healthy donors. The data were produced by immunoSEQ multiplex PCR, yet TCRdb's version contains in-frame clones alone and is incomplete. Here the sample spans about 69,000 clones, 76% being singletons. Sequenced input: PBMCs. The receptors shown here come from a man between 18 and 35 years old in good health and CMV-seronegative. Both conserved end residues are part of each CDR3. The order of the fields is CDR3 length, V gene, clone size, D gene, J gene, CDR3 DNA, CDR3 protein. The D gene is left open where the match is weak. A clone size is listed for some rows: how often the clone was seen (once, few, many), or a class if it is expanded.

14	TRBV5-4	few	-	TRBJ2-6	TGTGCCAGCAGCTTCCGTTCTGGGGCCAACGTCCTGACTTTC	CASSFRSGANVLTF
17	TRBV4-2	-	TRBD2	TRBJ2-3	TGTGCCAGCAGCCAAGATCCCACTAGCGGGGTCCTAGATACGCAGTATTTT	CASSQDPTSGVLDTQYF
11	TRBV20-1	-	-	TRBJ2-5	TGCAGTGCCCAGAACCAAGAGACCCAGTACTTC	CSAQNQETQYF
16	TRBV15	once	TRBD1	TRBJ2-3	TGTGCCACCAGCAGAGGTCGGGACAGGGGCACAGATACGCAGTATTTT	CATSRGRDRGTDTQYF
13	TRBV10-2	-	TRBD1	TRBJ1-2	TGCGCCAGCAGGATGACAGGGTTTGATGGCTACACCTTC	CASRMTGFDGYTF
14	TRBV6-1	-	TRBD1	TRBJ1-4	TGTGCCAGCGGATCCGGGACAGTGGATGAAAAACTGTTTTTT	CASGSGTVDEKLFF
15	TRBV5-1	-	-	TRBJ2-3	TGCGCCAGCAGCTTGGCGGGGATATTCACAGATACGCAGTATTTT	CASSLAGIFTDTQYF
17	TRBV27	-	TRBD2	TRBJ2-1	TGTGCCAGCAGTAGGACTAGCGGGGGCCCTACGTACAATGAGCAGTTCTTC	CASSRTSGGPTYNEQFF
17	TRBV6-1	-	TRBD2	TRBJ2-2	TGTGCCAGCAGTGCACTAGCGGGGGTCTCTTACACCGGGGAGCTGTTTTTT	CASSALAGVSYTGELFF
18	TRBV27	-	-	TRBJ1-6	TGTGCCAGCAGTTTTTCCGGGACAACCGGCTCCTATAATTCACCCCTCCACTTT	CASSFSGTTGSYNSPLHF
15	TRBV27	-	-	TRBJ1-1	TGTGCCAGCAGTTTACCCCCCGGGTCTAACACTGAAGCTTTCTTT	CASSLPPGSNTEAFF
14	TRBV6-4	once	TRBD1	TRBJ1-1	TGTGCCAGCAGAACTACAGGGGGCGGCACTGAAGCTTTCTTT	CASRTTGGGTEAFF
13	TRBV6-5	-	TRBD1	TRBJ2-5	TGTGCCAGCAGGTACAGGGGACAAGAGACCCAGTACTTC	CASRYRGQETQYF
15	TRBV5-1	-	-	TRBJ1-2	TGCGCCAGCAGCTTGGGGGCGCAAAGCAACTATGGCTACACCTTC	CASSLGAQSNYGYTF
14	TRBV19	-	-	TRBJ2-1	TGTGCCAGTAGTATAGACAGGGCGGTCAATGAGCAGTTCTTC	CASSIDRAVNEQFF
13	TRBV19	-	-	TRBJ2-5	TGTGCCAGTAGTCCAGACAGGCAAGAGACCCAGTACTTC	CASSPDRQETQYF
13	TRBV4-1	-	-	TRBJ2-7	TGCGCCAGCAGCCGAGACAGCTCCTACGAGCAGTACTTC	CASSRDSSYEQYF
18	TRBV6-1	-	TRBD2	TRBJ2-5	TGTGCCAGCAGTGAAAGTAGGTGGGGACTAGCTCAGCAAGAGACCCAGTACTTC	CASSESRWGLAQQETQYF
15	TRBV9	few	-	TRBJ1-1	TGTGCCAGCAGCGCCGTAGAGGGACTTAACACTGAAGCTTTCTTT	CASSAVEGLNTEAFF
16	TRBV5-1	once	-	TRBJ2-1	TGCGCCAGCAGCTTGGCAGAACAGAGCTCCTACAATGAGCAGTTCTTC	CASSLAEQSSYNEQFF